This TCR beta chain was identified in a study of radiotherapy plus CTLA-4 blockade in lung cancer. As for the study in general: Among enrolled patients, less than 20% responded and about 30% achieved disease control. Findings and caveats of the study: Early clonal dynamics of blood T cells, together with interferon-beta, were reported as the best response predictor. Clones derived from tumor TCRs expanded in blood after radiotherapy plus ipilimumab.

In its sample, this clone was seen once. Its antigen remains unidentified. Chemo-refractory metastatic non-small-cell lung cancer patients were treated with focal radiation plus CTLA-4 blockade with ipilimumab. The CDR3 runs to 18 residues. With V trimmed by 1 base and J by 0 bases, 6 bases remained unmatched. Germline CDR1 MGHRA, CDR2 YSYEKL. The table came from immunoSEQ multiplex PCR; TCRdb's copy has only in-frame clones and leaves some out. Found here are more than 75,000 clones, around 72% of them singletons; the top ten hold about 14%. The chain links TRBV4-1 to TRBJ2-1; 10 positions agree with TRBD2. This sample comprised peripheral blood, obtained from a patient treated with radiotherapy plus ipilimumab. This sequence originates from a human donor with non-small cell lung cancer that progressed on radiotherapy plus ipilimumab. CDR3 sequence reads: CASSQGLAGAYSYNEQFF. DNA for the CDR3: TGCGCCAGCAGCCAAGGGCTAGCGGGGGCCTACTCCTACAATGAGCAGTTCTTC.